The subject of this entry is one T cell receptor (beta chain). Libraries were prepared by immunoSEQ multiplex PCR; TCRdb keeps only in-frame clonotypes and omits some of them. Here the sample spans approximately 150,000 clones, around 88% being singletons. The CDR3 is made up of 15 amino acids. The V gene's germline CDR1 is LGHDT and CDR2 YNNKEL (reference sequence). Trimming pared 0 bases from V and 1 base from J, leaving 9 bases between. This sample was taken from a study of control samples from healthy donors and cancer patients. V usage is TRBV3-1 (or the pseudogene TRBV3-2) and J usage is TRBJ2-5, with D hard to call. This sequence was found in a man in his late teens or twenties in good health. Material: blood. CDR3 sequence (DNA): TGTGCCAGCAGCCAAGATTCCGGCAGCCAAGAGACCCAGTACTTC. This codes for CASSQDSGSQETQYF.